Following are 22 T cell receptor beta chains from one sample sequenced in a study of shared clonotypes between healthy human individuals. Sequencing was performed with immunoSEQ multiplex PCR; in TCRdb, only in-frame clones are kept and a portion is missing. This table holds some 2 million clones, over 85% found once. Sequencing was done on a sample of naive CD4+ T cells sorted from blood. The subset: CD45RA+ positively selected. These receptors came from a man in his late teens or twenties in good health.

The V call is TRBV7-8, the J call TRBJ1-2; tentative D call: TRBD1 (6 bases). The germline V gene has CDR1 SGHVS and CDR2 FQNEAQ. V gave up 5 bases and J gave up 3 bases, with 22 bases separating them. CDR3 length equals 17 residues. The CDR3 reads CASSQTPKLTGDYGYTF. CDR3 DNA: TGTGCCAGCAGCCAGACCCCTAAACTGACAGGCGACTATGGCTACACCTTC.

CDR3 nucleotides: TGCGCCAGCATCTATGCCCCAGGGGGCGGACCTTCCGAGCAGTACTTC. As protein: CASIYAPGGGPSEQYF. The chain links TRBV5-1 to TRBJ2-7; TRBD1 matches at 8 bases. Losses at the gene ends were 6 bases for V and 6 bases for J; bases not matched to a gene: 17. This CDR3 has 16 amino acids. Germline loops: CDR1 SGHRS, CDR2 YFSETQ.

The chain is built from TRBV10-3 and TRBJ2-7, with a possible D match to TRBD1 (5 bases). CDR3 length: 13 residues. Germline values: CDR1 ENHRY, CDR2 SYGVKD. Trimming left V 4 bases short and J 0 bases short, with 7 bases between. The CDR3 loop reads CAISGQRSYEQYF. CDR3 bases: TGTGCCATCAGTGGACAGCGCTCCTACGAGCAGTACTTC.

The chain couples TRBV11-2 to TRBJ2-2; TRBD1 aligns across 7 bases. Germline V gene data show CDR1 as SGHAT and CDR2 as FQNNGV. The CDR3 is 15 amino acids. The trim removed 5 bases at V and 2 bases at J, leaving 5 bases unmatched. In nucleotides, the CDR3 is TGTGCCAGCAGCCCACAGGGGCTCAACACCGGGGAGCTGTTTTTT. Encoded protein: CASSPQGLNTGELFF.

The V and J genes are TRBV19 and TRBJ1-6; D might be TRBD1 (6 bases). CDR1 LNHDA and CDR2 SQIVND come from the germline V gene (reference sequence). The CDR3 sequence is 15 residues long. The V and J ends lost 3 bases and 10 bases respectively, with 16 bases between them. DNA of the CDR3: TGTGCCAGTAGTATCTGGCGGGGGCTCGGGTCACCCCTCCACTTT. Translated, it gives CASSIWRGLGSPLHF.

This clone was detected only a few times. The gene calls are TRBV9 and TRBJ1-6; possible D gene TRBD1, 5 bases. V lost 3 bases and J lost 15, with 22 bases in between. Per the germline V gene, CDR1 is SGDLS and CDR2 is YYNGEE. The CDR3 spans 15 residues. The CDR3 loop reads CASSAPGTVGSDLHF. The CDR3 region has the DNA TGTGCCAGCAGCGCGCCCGGGACGGTGGGTTCGGACCTCCACTTT.

The chain links TRBV7-9 to TRBJ2-3, with unresolved D. Looked up from germline, CDR1 is SEHNR and CDR2 is FQNEAQ (reference sequence). V shed 2 bases and J shed 2 bases, with 8 bases lying between them. This CDR3 comprises 14 residues. The CDR3 spells CASSLRWATDTQYF. The CDR3 DNA follows: TGTGCCAGCAGCTTACGGTGGGCCACAGATACGCAGTATTTT.

Regarding this clone: Other DNA sequences from this sample encode an identical CDR3 as well. The chain uses TRBV7-9 and TRBJ1-1; D is ambiguous. CDR1 is SEHNR, CDR2 FQNEAQ, per germline (reference sequence). V lost 2 bases and J lost 0, with 4 bases in between. This CDR3 is 13 amino acids long. CDR3 in amino acids: CASSLSVNTEAFF. CDR3 in DNA: TGTGCCAGCAGCTTAAGTGTGAACACTGAAGCTTTCTTT.

The chain is built from TRBV7-9 and TRBJ1-1; D not resolved. Looked up from germline, CDR1 is SEHNR and CDR2 is FQNEAQ (reference sequence). The CDR3 loop spans 14 amino acids. V lost 8 bases and J 3 bases, leaving 16 bases between the germline ends. The CDR3 loop reads CASSPQYSYTEAFF. CDR3 in DNA: TGTGCCAGCTCCCCACAATACAGTTACACTGAAGCTTTCTTT.

This chain links TRBV9 with TRBJ2-1; tentatively, D is TRBD1 (6 bases). CDR3 length: 16 residues. With 4 bases removed from V and 6 bases from J, the gap between germline ends came to 20 bases. The germline CDR1 and CDR2 sequences are SGDLS and YYNGEE. The CDR3 region is CASSPWDTSVVNEQFF. CDR3 nucleotide sequence: TGTGCCAGCAGCCCCTGGGACACGAGTGTAGTCAATGAGCAGTTCTTC.

This clone was picked up one time. This may be a read error: a much more frequent sequence differs by one nucleotide. Because it lacks the conserved phenylalanine or tryptophan at the end, this CDR3 is likely a read error. This chain links TRBV5-1 with TRBJ2-7; D is perhaps TRBD2 (6 bases). Germline V gives CDR1 SGHRS, CDR2 YFSETQ. The CDR3 is made up of 14 amino acids. Trimming removed 0 bases from V and 2 bases from J, with 9 bases in between. The CDR3 DNA sequence: TGCGCCAGCAGCTTGGACGGGAGCCCCTACGAGCAGTACCTC. This translates into CASSLDGSPYEQYL.

This CDR3 is CASSLQQGAYGYTF. CDR3 DNA: TGTGCCAGCAGTTTACAGCAGGGAGCCTATGGCTACACCTTC. The V call is TRBV28, the J call TRBJ1-2; TRBD1 is a possible D gene (5 bases). V lost 2 bases to trimming and J lost 4 bases, with 11 bases between them. The CDR3 spans 14 residues. Germline V gene data show CDR1 as MDHEN and CDR2 as SYDVKM.

The chain carries TRBV25-1 and TRBJ1-3, with D unclear. Per germline, CDR1 MGHDK and CDR2 SYGVNS. Trimming took off 7 bases at V and 4 bases at J, with 11 bases between the two ends. This CDR3 has 13 residues. In nucleotides, the CDR3 is TGTGCCAGCATGGAGTCATCGGGAAACACCATATATTTT. As protein: CASMESSGNTIYF.

The chain carries TRBV6-4 and TRBJ2-7, with TRBD1 matching 7 bases. CDR1 is MRHNA, CDR2 SNTAGT, per germline. The CDR3 loop spans 13 amino acids. Unmatched junction bases numbered 11, after V lost 11 bases and J lost 4 bases. Here the CDR3 reads CAPPKGARYEQYF. CDR3 DNA: TGTGCCCCCCCCAAGGGGGCAAGGTACGAGCAGTACTTC.

This sequence joins TRBV10-3 and TRBJ1-2; D uncertain. Trimming cost V 4 bases and J 2 bases, with 5 bases left between them. Germline-derived CDR1 and CDR2 are ENHRY and SYGVKD. The CDR3 runs 12 residues. CDR3 nucleotide sequence: TGTGCCATCAGTGCCCTCAACTATGGCTACACCTTC. This translates into CAISALNYGYTF.

Note on this clone: Just one base apart from a much larger clone, this may be a read error. Other DNA sequences in this sample translate to the same CDR3. The chain recombines TRBV6-1 with TRBJ1-5, with 9 bases aligning to TRBD1. Germline V gene sequence: CDR1 MNHNS, CDR2 SASEGT. The CDR3 is 13 residues long. The V and J ends lost 6 bases and 4 bases, in that order; junction bases with no gene match: 1. CDR3 in DNA: TGTGCCAGCAGGGGGACAGGGAATCAGCCCCAGCATTTT. It codes for CASRGTGNQPQHF.

This clone was seen a single time. V is TRBV7-9 and J is TRBJ2-2, with a weak D call TRBD2 (6 bases). V was shortened by 8 bases and J by 6 bases, with 19 bases between the two germline ends. This CDR3 has 15 residues. CDR1 is SEHNR and CDR2 is FQNEAQ in the germline V gene (reference sequence). The CDR3 loop is CASSRGTLRAGELFF. Written as DNA, the CDR3 is TGTGCCAGCTCACGCGGGACTCTCCGGGCCGGGGAGCTGTTTTTT.

The gene calls are TRBV18 and TRBJ2-2; possibly TRBD2 for D (6 bases). Germline loops: CDR1 KGHSH, CDR2 LQKENI. The V end was cut by 1 base, the J end by 7 bases, with 10 bases between. This CDR3 is 14 amino acids long. CDR3 region: CASSPQGGDGELFF. CDR3 nucleotide sequence: TGTGCCAGCTCACCACAGGGAGGAGACGGGGAGCTGTTTTTT.

As concerns this clone: Other nucleotide sequences from this sample produce the same CDR3. The chain carries TRBV18 and TRBJ2-5; D is uncertain. Trimming cost V 2 bases and J 4 bases, with 5 bases left between them. Germline CDR1 is KGHSH and CDR2 is LQKENI. CDR3 length: 12 amino acids. The CDR3 sequence is CASSPGVETQYF. CDR3 DNA: TGTGCCAGCTCACCAGGGGTAGAGACCCAGTACTTC.

In its sample, this clone was seen once. This chain links TRBV2 with TRBJ2-1; TRBD2 matches at 12 bases. From germline, CDR1 is SNHLY and CDR2 FYNNEI. CDR3 length: 15 amino acids. Germline trimming cut 7 bases from V and 6 bases from J; bases unmatched to any gene: 7. The CDR3 DNA is TGTGCCAGCAATCGACTAGCGGGAGTTCCCAATGAGCAGTTCTTC. This gives the protein CASNRLAGVPNEQFF.

The V call is TRBV4-1, the J call TRBJ2-4, with 8 bases aligning to TRBD1. With 4 bases clipped from V and 5 bases from J, the junction kept 7 bases outside the gene matches. CDR1 is MGHRA and CDR2 is YSYEKL in the germline V gene. CDR3 length: 15 residues. CDR3 loop: CASSLQDRVENIQYF. The CDR3 region has the DNA TGCGCCAGCAGCCTGCAGGACAGGGTAGAAAACATTCAGTACTTC.

The V and J genes are TRBV7-9 and TRBJ2-1, with TRBD2 identical over 7 bases. V lost 5 bases and J lost 5; bases outside the gene matches: 12. This CDR3 spans 16 amino acids. Germline V gene lookup returns CDR1 SEHNR and CDR2 FQNEAQ (reference sequence). CDR3 DNA sequence: TGTGCCAGCAGCCCGGAGAGGGGAGGGCCCCACAATGAGCAGTTCTTC. It yields the protein CASSPERGGPHNEQFF.